This TCR beta chain was identified during a study of blood T cell repertoires in COVID-19. Source study methods: Estimates of nucleated cell counts were drawn from the amplification of reference gene primers. TCRdb's copy holds only in-frame clones and misses some; the assay was immunoSEQ multiplex PCR. V, J and clone size are those of that table, while D and trimming were read from the DNA. The profile shows approximately 230,000 clones, 87% of them singletons. This CDR3 contains 14 residues. The germline V gene has CDR1 LNHDA and CDR2 SQIVND (reference sequence). V lost 5 bases to trimming and J lost 6 bases, with 16 bases between them.

The receptor was derived from a man younger than 35 with active or convalescent COVID-19. The specimen was peripheral blood. The chain links TRBV19 to TRBJ1-2; no firm D call. The CDR3 coding sequence is TGTGCCAGTAGTCCGGGAAGGAGGAGGGATGGCTACACCTTC. Translated: CASSPGRRRDGYTF.